A selection of T cell receptor beta chains follows, all from one sample in a study of cytomegalovirus exposure and HLA in healthy donors. Sequencing used immunoSEQ multiplex PCR; TCRdb keeps in-frame clones, though not all of them. The data contain about 200,000 clones, about 86% of them singletons. Sequencing was carried out using PBMCs. All receptors come from a woman younger than 35 in good health and CMV-seronegative. Each CDR3 is given with its conserved first and last residue. The order of the fields is V gene, D gene, clone size, J gene, CDR3 DNA, CDR3 protein. The D gene is left open where the match is weak. Clone size is stated in some rows and not others, as once, few, many or a class when expanded.

V gene: TRBV14; D gene: NA; clone size: few; J gene: TRBJ1-2; CDR3 DNA: TGTGCCAGCAGCCAAGGACAGGTTTATGGCTACACCTTC; CDR3 protein: CASSQGQVYGYTF
V gene: TRBV6-4; D gene: NA; clone size: NA; J gene: TRBJ2-1; CDR3 DNA: TGTGCCAGCAGTGCCACGACTAGCTCCTACAATGAGCAGTTCTTC; CDR3 protein: CASSATTSSYNEQFF
V gene: TRBV2; D gene: NA; clone size: NA; J gene: TRBJ2-5; CDR3 DNA: TGTGCCAGCAGCGTTGGCGGGGCGACACAAGAGACCCAGTACTTC; CDR3 protein: CASSVGGATQETQYF
V gene: TRBV27; D gene: TRBD2; clone size: NA; J gene: TRBJ2-2; CDR3 DNA: TGTGCCAGCACCGGACTAGCGGGCTTTCCCGGGGAGCTGTTTTTT; CDR3 protein: CASTGLAGFPGELFF
V gene: TRBV5-4; D gene: NA; clone size: NA; J gene: TRBJ2-7; CDR3 DNA: TGTGCCAGCAGCAAAACAGGCACATCCTACGAGCAGTACTTC; CDR3 protein: CASSKTGTSYEQYF
V gene: TRBV6-5; D gene: TRBD1; clone size: NA; J gene: TRBJ1-1; CDR3 DNA: TGTGCCAGCAGTCTCGGACAGGGGGACACTGAAGCTTTCTTT; CDR3 protein: CASSLGQGDTEAFF
V gene: TRBV6-5; D gene: NA; clone size: once; J gene: TRBJ2-7; CDR3 DNA: TGTGCCAGCAGTTACGGGGCGGAAAGCGGGTACGAGCAGTACTTC; CDR3 protein: CASSYGAESGYEQYF
V gene: TRBV9; D gene: TRBD1; clone size: NA; J gene: TRBJ2-3; CDR3 DNA: TGTGCCAGCAGCCCACGACAGGGATTGGAAACAGATACGCAGTATTTT; CDR3 protein: CASSPRQGLETDTQYF
V gene: TRBV2; D gene: NA; clone size: few; J gene: TRBJ2-7; CDR3 DNA: TGTGCCAGCAGTGAGGTGGGAGGCATTGGCGAGCAGTACTTC; CDR3 protein: CASSEVGGIGEQYF
V gene: TRBV27; D gene: TRBD1; clone size: NA; J gene: TRBJ2-7; CDR3 DNA: TGTGCCAGCAGTTTATCACAGGGGGCAGGAGAGCAGTACTTC; CDR3 protein: CASSLSQGAGEQYF
V gene: TRBV27; D gene: NA; clone size: NA; J gene: TRBJ2-5; CDR3 DNA: TGTGCCAGCAGTTCGGGTAGGGAGACCCAGTACTTC; CDR3 protein: CASSSGRETQYF
V gene: TRBV7-3; D gene: TRBD1; clone size: NA; J gene: TRBJ2-6; CDR3 DNA: TGTGCCAGCAGCATACAGGGGGCTGGGGCCAACGTCCTGACTTTC; CDR3 protein: CASSIQGAGANVLTF
V gene: TRBV28; D gene: NA; clone size: once; J gene: TRBJ1-5; CDR3 DNA: TGTGCCAGCAGAGCCAACAGGGCCAACAATCAGCCCCAGCATTTT; CDR3 protein: CASRANRANNQPQHF
V gene: TRBV21-1; D gene: NA; clone size: once; J gene: TRBJ1-3; CDR3 DNA: TGTGCCAGCATTGTGCGCACCTCTGGAAACACCATATATTTT; CDR3 protein: CASIVRTSGNTIYF
V gene: TRBV19; D gene: TRBD2; clone size: NA; J gene: TRBJ2-1; CDR3 DNA: TGTGCCAGTAGACCCACTAGCGGGACCTACAATGAGCAGTTCTTC; CDR3 protein: CASRPTSGTYNEQFF
V gene: TRBV29-1; D gene: NA; clone size: NA; J gene: TRBJ2-4; CDR3 DNA: TGCAGCGTTGAAGATCTTGTCACAGACATTCAGTACTTC; CDR3 protein: CSVEDLVTDIQYF
V gene: TRBV10-1; D gene: NA; clone size: NA; J gene: TRBJ2-2; CDR3 DNA: TGCGCCAGCAGCGTACTAGTTAAGGGCACCGGGGAGCTGTTTTTT; CDR3 protein: CASSVLVKGTGELFF
V gene: TRBV27; D gene: NA; clone size: NA; J gene: TRBJ2-5; CDR3 DNA: TGTGCCAGCAGTTTATCGTTCGAAGAGACCCAGTACTTC; CDR3 protein: CASSLSFEETQYF